Listed below are T cell receptor beta chains from one sample, sequenced in a study of cytomegalovirus exposure and HLA in healthy donors. The data were produced by immunoSEQ multiplex PCR, yet TCRdb's version contains in-frame clones alone and is incomplete. The sample includes under 150,000 clones, approximately 80% seen only once; the top ten take 5% to 6%. The specimen was PBMCs. These receptors were collected from a woman in her twenties or thirties in good health and CMV-seropositive. The CDR3 runs from the conserved cysteine through the conserved F or W. D genes are given only for firm matches. Expanded clones are given a class, and other clones once, few, many or no size at all.

j_call,d_call,clone_size,v_call,cdr3_nt,cdr3_aa
TRBJ2-5,-,-,TRBV9,TGTGCCAGCAGCCGAACGGACTGGTTCCAAGAGACCCAGTACTTC,CASSRTDWFQETQYF
TRBJ1-2,-,once,TRBV28,TGTGCCAGCAGTTTAGAGTTCTACGGCTACACCTTC,CASSLEFYGYTF
TRBJ2-1,-,-,TRBV5-6,TGTGCCAGCAGCTTGGACGGGGAGCGCTACTCCTACAATGAGCAGTTCTTC,CASSLDGERYSYNEQFF
TRBJ1-3,-,-,TRBV4-1,TGCGCCAGCAGCCAACAACAGTTGTACCCTGGAAACACCATATATTTT,CASSQQQLYPGNTIYF
TRBJ2-3,TRBD1,-,TRBV19,TGTGCCAGTAGTATACTCGGGACAGGTTTGGATACGCAGTATTTT,CASSILGTGLDTQYF
TRBJ2-5,TRBD1,-,TRBV29-1,TGCAGCGTTGGGGGGGGACAGGGCGAGACCCAGTACTTC,CSVGGGQGETQYF
TRBJ1-2,-,few,TRBV5-3,TGTGCCAGAAGCTTGGCAAGGGGCCTAAACTATGGCTACACCTTC,CARSLARGLNYGYTF
TRBJ2-7,-,few,TRBV5-1,TGCGCCAGCAGCTTGGTAGGGGGAGAGAATAACGAGCAGTACTTC,CASSLVGGENNEQYF
TRBJ1-1,TRBD1,once,TRBV5-8,TGTGCCAGCAGTACAGGGGAGAGAGTCGGGCTTAACACTGAAGCTTTCTTT,CASSTGERVGLNTEAFF
TRBJ2-5,TRBD2,-,TRBV5-1,TGCGCCAGCAGCTTGGCCACTAGCGGGAGTAGTGAGACCCAGTACTTC,CASSLATSGSSETQYF
TRBJ2-3,TRBD2,-,TRBV6-1,TGTGCCAGCAGTGAGATGCGGGAGTCGGTCTCAGATACGCAGTATTTT,CASSEMRESVSDTQYF
TRBJ2-7,TRBD2,-,TRBV30,TGTGCCTGGTCGACTAGCACCTCCTACGAGCAGTACTTC,CAWSTSTSYEQYF
TRBJ1-2,-,-,TRBV5-1,TGCGCCAGCAGCCCCAACGTGCCGGACTTCTACACCTTC,CASSPNVPDFYTF
TRBJ2-1,TRBD2,-,TRBV6-4,TGTGCCAGCAGTGACTCTAGCGGGTCCTACAATGAGCAGTTCTTC,CASSDSSGSYNEQFF
TRBJ1-1,-,-,TRBV18,TGTGCCAGCTCACCAGGTGCTCCAGGGCTGAACACTGAAGCTTTCTTT,CASSPGAPGLNTEAFF
TRBJ2-7,-,-,TRBV10-2,TGCGCCAGCAGGACCCCGACTGGCGCCTACGAGCAGTACTTC,CASRTPTGAYEQYF
TRBJ2-7,-,-,TRBV5-6,TGTGCCAGCAGCTTCAGAAACGAGCAGTACTTC,CASSFRNEQYF
TRBJ2-4,-,-,TRBV18,TGTGCCAGCTCACCTGAACAGTTGGGCAAAAACATTCAGTACTTC,CASSPEQLGKNIQYF
TRBJ1-1,TRBD1,-,TRBV7-8,TGTGCCAGCAGCACGACAGGGGGGACTGAAGCTTTCTTT,CASSTTGGTEAFF
TRBJ1-5,-,few,TRBV30,TGTGCCTGGAGTGTAAGCTCTAGACAGATCAATCAGCCCCAGCATTTT,CAWSVSSRQINQPQHF
TRBJ1-1,-,-,TRBV9,TGTGCCAGCAGCGTAGGACAGACTCAAGCTTTCTTT,CASSVGQTQAFF
TRBJ2-7,TRBD2,-,TRBV11-3,TGTGCCAGCAGCTTTAGCGGGAGCTCCTACGAGCAGTACTTC,CASSFSGSSYEQYF
TRBJ2-2,-,-,TRBV6-1,TGTGCCAGCAGTGACAGGGATCCAGCCGGGGAGCTGTTTTTT,CASSDRDPAGELFF
TRBJ2-5,TRBD2,few,TRBV7-2,TGTGCCAGCAGCTTAGGAGCTAGCGGGGGGGGGACCCAGTACTTC,CASSLGASGGGTQYF
TRBJ2-1,-,-,TRBV11-3,TGTGCCAGCAGCTTAGACGGGAGATATGAGCAGTTCTTC,CASSLDGRYEQFF
TRBJ1-5,TRBD1,few,TRBV7-6,TGTGCCAGCAGCGTAGGACAGGGTGGTATCGGTCAGCCCCAGCATTTT,CASSVGQGGIGQPQHF
TRBJ1-5,-,few,TRBV19,TGTGCCAGTAGTCCGGGACACTTAAGCAATCAGCCCCAGCATTTT,CASSPGHLSNQPQHF
TRBJ2-7,TRBD1,few,TRBV2,TGTGCCAGCAGTGGGACAGGGGGATTTTTCGAGCAGTACTTC,CASSGTGGFFEQYF
TRBJ2-3,TRBD2,once,TRBV4-2,TGTGCCAGCAGCCGGGATCTGGGAAGCGGGGGCGATACGCAGTATTTT,CASSRDLGSGGDTQYF
TRBJ1-1,-,-,TRBV18,TGTGCCAGCTCATCGGACACAAACACTGAAGCTTTCTTT,CASSSDTNTEAFF
TRBJ1-5,-,once,TRBV2,TGTGCCAGCAGTGAAATAGGGGGTAGCAATCAGCCCCAGCATTTT,CASSEIGGSNQPQHF
TRBJ1-5,-,-,TRBV4-1,TGCGCCAGCAGCCAAGTGGGGTCGGGAAGCAATCAGCCCCAGCATTTT,CASSQVGSGSNQPQHF
TRBJ2-6,-,-,TRBV5-5,TGTGCCAGCAGCGAGCTCCTCGGGGCCAACGTCCTGACTTTC,CASSELLGANVLTF
TRBJ1-1,TRBD1,few,TRBV6-5,TGTGCCAGCACCATGGACAGGGGGGGCACTGAAGCTTTCTTT,CASTMDRGGTEAFF
TRBJ1-2,TRBD1,-,TRBV28,TGTGCCAGCAGCCGTATATCGGACAGGGCAAGGAGCGGCTACACCTTC,CASSRISDRARSGYTF
TRBJ1-2,TRBD1,-,TRBV5-4,TGTGCCAGCAGCTTACAGGGGGCGCTTGGCTATGGCTACACCTTC,CASSLQGALGYGYTF
TRBJ2-1,TRBD1,-,TRBV4-1,TGCGCCAGCAGCCATGGGACAGCTTACAATGAGCAGTTCTTC,CASSHGTAYNEQFF
TRBJ1-1,-,-,TRBV11-2,TGTGCCAGCAGCTTAGAGCCGGGGTTGTTGAACACTGAAGCTTTCTTT,CASSLEPGLLNTEAFF
TRBJ2-3,TRBD2,-,TRBV10-3,TGTGCCACCTTAGCGGGGGGGAGCACAGATACGCAGTATTTT,CATLAGGSTDTQYF
TRBJ1-1,-,-,TRBV9,TGTGCCAGCAGCTTCAGGGCCGAGAACACTGAAGCTTTCTTT,CASSFRAENTEAFF
TRBJ2-7,TRBD1,once,TRBV2,TGTGCCAGCACAAGGACTGAACAGGGGGAGCAGTACTTC,CASTRTEQGEQYF
TRBJ1-1,-,once,TRBV10-3,TGTGCCATCAGTGAGTCCAGGGCGAACACTGAAGCTTTCTTT,CAISESRANTEAFF
TRBJ2-7,TRBD1,-,TRBV7-9,TGTGCCAGCAGCCCTCCGGGACAGGGGTTCTTGAGTCTGTACTTC,CASSPPGQGFLSLYF
TRBJ1-5,TRBD1,-,TRBV28,TGTGCCAGCAGTTTTTCTGGGCAGGGGGTCAATCAGCCCCAGCATTTT,CASSFSGQGVNQPQHF
TRBJ2-7,TRBD2,-,TRBV11-2,TGTGCCAGCAGCCCGAGGACTAGCGGGAGCTACGAGCAGTACTTC,CASSPRTSGSYEQYF
TRBJ2-5,TRBD1,-,TRBV9,TGTGCCAGCAGCGTAGATGGACAGGGAGTATTAGAGACCCAGTACTTC,CASSVDGQGVLETQYF
TRBJ2-1,-,-,TRBV5-4,TGTGCCAGCAGCTTCAAGGAGTATGAGCAGTTCTTC,CASSFKEYEQFF
TRBJ1-1,-,-,TRBV5-1,TGCGCCAGCTCGGGAGCACTAAACACTGAAGCTTTCTTT,CASSGALNTEAFF
TRBJ2-7,-,-,TRBV7-8,TGTGCCAGCAGCTTAAGCGGGTCCATCTACGAGCAGTACTTC,CASSLSGSIYEQYF
TRBJ2-7,-,-,TRBV5-5,TGTGCCAGCAGCTTGGAGCGTGCGGCGGTGGGAGGTTACGAGCAGTACTTC,CASSLERAAVGGYEQYF
TRBJ2-7,TRBD2,few,TRBV5-8,TGTGCCAGCAGCTCGTTCGCGGGAGTCTCCTACGAGCAGTACTTC,CASSSFAGVSYEQYF
TRBJ1-6,-,once,TRBV6-5,TGTGCCAGCAGTTATGGTGGGGCGAGGAATTCACCCCTCCACTTT,CASSYGGARNSPLHF